Presented here are 7 T cell receptor beta chains from one specimen sequenced in a study of blood T cell repertoires in COVID-19. Clones were read by immunoSEQ multiplex PCR, and TCRdb kept only the in-frame ones, dropping some. The sample comprises about 280,000 clones, around 90% of which are singletons, and 5.5% to 7% rests with the top ten. The source material was PBMCs or T cells enriched from blood (not recorded which). The source is a middle-aged woman who had recovered from COVID-19.

CDR3 bases: TGTGCCATCAGTGATGGAGGGGGACAGTACTCTGGAAACACCATATATTTT. This gives the protein CAISDGGGQYSGNTIYF. The V gene is TRBV10-3, the J gene TRBJ1-3, with TRBD1 matching 7 bases. The CDR3 is 17 amino acids. The V and J ends lost 3 bases and 0 bases, in that order; junction bases with no gene match: 8. Germline values: CDR1 ENHRY, CDR2 SYGVKD.

The rearrangement joins TRBV3-1 (or the pseudogene TRBV3-2) to TRBJ2-3; D is unresolved. Looked up from germline, CDR1 is LGHDT and CDR2 is YNNKEL (reference sequence). This CDR3 region has 15 residues. Trimming shortened V by 6 bases and J by 2 bases, and 15 bases separated the two germline ends. The CDR3 here is CASRDEGGLTDTQYF. The CDR3 DNA reads as TGTGCCAGCAGAGACGAAGGCGGCCTCACAGATACGCAGTATTTT.

With regard to this clone: The same CDR3 also results from other DNA sequences found in this sample. The chain links TRBV25-1 to TRBJ1-6, with TRBD1 identical over 8 bases. The CDR3 contains 13 residues. Unmatched junction bases numbered 2, after V lost 6 bases and J lost 7 bases. CDR1 and CDR2 (germline): MGHDK, SYGVNS. The CDR3: CASRGQGNSPLHF. The CDR3 coding sequence is TGTGCCAGCAGAGGACAGGGAAATTCACCCCTCCACTTT.

For this clone: The junction and the germline gene differ at one end; a read error may be behind it. The rearrangement joins TRBV3-1 (or the pseudogene TRBV3-2) to TRBJ2-7; the D gene is possibly TRBD2 (5 bases). Per the germline V gene, CDR1 is LGHDT and CDR2 is YNNKEL (reference sequence). This CDR3 is built from 13 residues. CDR3: CASSQKRVTPMNF. In DNA form, the CDR3 reads TGTGCCAGCAGCCAAAAGAGGGTGACCCCGATGAACTTC.

This clone was found a few times. In DNA, the CDR3 is TGCGCCAGCAGCCAAACGGGAGCGATGTCGGAGACCCAGTACTTC. It is translated as CASSQTGAMSETQYF. This chain uses TRBV4-3 with TRBJ2-5, with TRBD2 as a possible D gene (6 bases). The CDR3 contains 15 residues. Germline-derived CDR1 and CDR2 are LGHNA and YSLEER. V gave up 2 bases and J gave up 5 bases, with 15 bases separating them.

The chain employs TRBV4-3 and TRBJ2-7, with 14 nucleotides matching TRBD2. This CDR3 has 15 residues. The ends lost 3 bases at V and 7 bases at J; junction bases unmatched: 5. Germline CDR1 LGHNA, CDR2 YSLEER. CDR3 DNA sequence: TGCGCCAGCAGCCAGAAGGGACTAGCGGGAGAGGAGCAGTACTTC. Residues: CASSQKGLAGEEQYF.

This clone was counted only a few times. The chain has TRBV7-2 and TRBJ2-1; D unresolved. Trimming shortened V by 5 bases and J by 10 bases, and 9 bases separated the two germline ends. CDR3 length: 11 amino acids. Germline assignment: CDR1 SGHTA and CDR2 FQGNSA. The CDR3 here is CASSNHPEQFF. CDR3 nucleotides: TGTGCCAGCAGCAATCATCCAGAGCAGTTCTTC.